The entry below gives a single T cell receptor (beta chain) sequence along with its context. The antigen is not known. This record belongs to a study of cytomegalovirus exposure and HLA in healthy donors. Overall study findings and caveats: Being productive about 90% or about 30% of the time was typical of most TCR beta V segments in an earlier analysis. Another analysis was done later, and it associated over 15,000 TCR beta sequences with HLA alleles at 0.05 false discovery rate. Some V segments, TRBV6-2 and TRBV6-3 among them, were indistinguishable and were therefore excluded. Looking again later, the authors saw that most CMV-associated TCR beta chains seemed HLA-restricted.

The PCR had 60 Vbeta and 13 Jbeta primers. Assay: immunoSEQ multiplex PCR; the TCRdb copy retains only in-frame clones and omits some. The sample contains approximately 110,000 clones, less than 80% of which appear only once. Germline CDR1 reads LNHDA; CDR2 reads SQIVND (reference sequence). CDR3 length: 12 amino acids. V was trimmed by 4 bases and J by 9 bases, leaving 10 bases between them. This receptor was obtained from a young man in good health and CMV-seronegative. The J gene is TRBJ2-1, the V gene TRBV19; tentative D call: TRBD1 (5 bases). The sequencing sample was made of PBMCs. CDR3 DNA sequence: TGTGCCAGTAGTAAGGGGTTGGGTGAGCAGTTCTTC. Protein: CASSKGLGEQFF.